This note documents a single T cell receptor beta chain sequence. No antigen is known for it. In the PCR, 60 Vbeta and 13 Jbeta primers were used. Sequencing used immunoSEQ multiplex PCR; TCRdb keeps in-frame clones, though not all of them. The repertoire holds some 130,000 clones, with 60% to 80% as singletons. V lost 6 bases and J lost 5, with 16 bases in between. There are 14 residues in the CDR3. Germline V gives CDR1 MNHEY, CDR2 SMNVEV (reference sequence). This sample was included in a study of cytomegalovirus exposure and HLA in healthy donors. Study-level findings and limits: Within an earlier analysis, most TCR beta V segments proved productive either about 90% or about 30% of the time.

This TCR derives from a female donor in good health and CMV-seronegative. Input material: PBMCs. The chain has TRBV27 and TRBJ2-5; D possibly corresponds to TRBD2 (6 bases). In nucleotides, the CDR3 is TGTGCCAGCAGGAGACTAGGGACGAGGGAGACCCAGTACTTC. This gives the protein CASRRLGTRETQYF.